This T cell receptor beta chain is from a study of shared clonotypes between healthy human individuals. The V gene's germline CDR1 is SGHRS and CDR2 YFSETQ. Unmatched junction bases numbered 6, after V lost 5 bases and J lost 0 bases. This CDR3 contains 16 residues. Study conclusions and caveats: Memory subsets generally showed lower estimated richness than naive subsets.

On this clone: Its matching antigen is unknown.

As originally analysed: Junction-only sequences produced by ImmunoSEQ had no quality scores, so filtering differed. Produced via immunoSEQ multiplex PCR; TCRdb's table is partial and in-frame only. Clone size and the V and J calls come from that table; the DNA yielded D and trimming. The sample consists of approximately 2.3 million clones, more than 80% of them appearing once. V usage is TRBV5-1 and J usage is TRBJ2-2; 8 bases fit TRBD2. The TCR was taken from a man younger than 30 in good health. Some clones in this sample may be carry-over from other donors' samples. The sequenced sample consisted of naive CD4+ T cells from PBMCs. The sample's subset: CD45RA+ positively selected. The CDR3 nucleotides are TGCGCCAGCAGGAATGGACTAGCCACGAACACCGGGGAGCTGTTTTTT. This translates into CASRNGLATNTGELFF.